The sequence of this T cell receptor beta chain was determined in a study of blood T cell repertoires in COVID-19. The wider study: Sources were T cells, B-cell-depleted T cells, or PBMCs; the material itself was cDNA or gDNA.

Authors' methods: Researchers report that nucleated cell counts were estimated from reference gene primer amplification. Produced via immunoSEQ multiplex PCR; TCRdb's table is partial and in-frame only. V, J and clone size derive from that table, while D and trimming were established from the DNA sequence. The table includes approximately 270,000 clones, around 88% detected once. CDR3 length: 15 residues. Germline assignment: CDR1 SGHAT and CDR2 FQNNGV. V trimming: 4 bases; J trimming: 7 bases; junction bases outside the gene matches: 6. Seattle patients were enrolled while actively infected and followed longitudinally.

The sequenced sample was peripheral blood. The TCR originated in a woman under 40 with COVID-19, enrolled during active disease. V and J are TRBV11-2 and TRBJ2-3; 12 bases agree with TRBD2. CDR3 bases: TGTGCCAGCAGCTCGACTAGCGGGAGTACGCATACGCAGTATTTT. This sequence encodes CASSSTSGSTHTQYF. The full variable domain, completed using reference TRBV11-2 and TRBJ2-3, is EAGVAQSPRYKIIEKRQSVAFWCNPISGHATLYWYQQILGQGPKLLIQFQNNGVVDDSQLPKDRFSAERLKGVDSTLKIQPAKLEDSAVYLCASSSTSGSTHTQYFGPGTRLTVL.